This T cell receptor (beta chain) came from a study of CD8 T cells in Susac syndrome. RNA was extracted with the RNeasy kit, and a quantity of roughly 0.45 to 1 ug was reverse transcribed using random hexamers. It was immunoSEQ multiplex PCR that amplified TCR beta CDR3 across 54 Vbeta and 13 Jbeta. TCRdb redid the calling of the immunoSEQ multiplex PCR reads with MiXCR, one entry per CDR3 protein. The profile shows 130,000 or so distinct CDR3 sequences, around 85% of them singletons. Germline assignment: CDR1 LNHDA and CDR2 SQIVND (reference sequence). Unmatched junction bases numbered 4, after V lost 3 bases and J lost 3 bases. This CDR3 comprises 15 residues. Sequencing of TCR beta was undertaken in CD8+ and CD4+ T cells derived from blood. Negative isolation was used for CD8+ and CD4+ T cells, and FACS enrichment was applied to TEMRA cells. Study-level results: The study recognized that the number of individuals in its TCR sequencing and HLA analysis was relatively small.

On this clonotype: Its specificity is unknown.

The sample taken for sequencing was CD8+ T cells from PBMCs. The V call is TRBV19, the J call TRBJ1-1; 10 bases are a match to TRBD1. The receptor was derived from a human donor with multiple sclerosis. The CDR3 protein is CASSILGTGDTEAFF. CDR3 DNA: TGTGCCAGTAGTATTCTCGGGACAGGGGACACTGAAGCTTTCTTT.